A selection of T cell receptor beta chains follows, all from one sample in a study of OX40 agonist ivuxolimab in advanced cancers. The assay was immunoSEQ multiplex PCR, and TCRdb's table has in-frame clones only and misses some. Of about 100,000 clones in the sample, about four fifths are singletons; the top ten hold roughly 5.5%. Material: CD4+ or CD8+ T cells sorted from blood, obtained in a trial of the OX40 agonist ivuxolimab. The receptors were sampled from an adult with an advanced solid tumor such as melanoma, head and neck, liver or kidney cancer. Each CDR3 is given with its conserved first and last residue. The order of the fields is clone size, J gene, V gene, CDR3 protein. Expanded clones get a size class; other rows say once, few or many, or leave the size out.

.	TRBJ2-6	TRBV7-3	CASSLTTGRRGANVLTF
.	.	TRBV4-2	CASSQEKGTAIYEQYF
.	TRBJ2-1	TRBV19	CASSSGIAVNEQFF
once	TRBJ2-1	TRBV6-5	CASSFFRTGGPGEQFF
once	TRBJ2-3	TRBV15	CATSRDLLSGGEYF
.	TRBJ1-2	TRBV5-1	CASSPGMWEGYGYTF
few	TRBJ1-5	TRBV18	CASSPDPAGNQPQHF
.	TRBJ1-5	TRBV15	CATSRGAGGLIQPQHF
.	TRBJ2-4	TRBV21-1	CASSSREREGKNIQYF
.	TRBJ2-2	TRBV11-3	CASSRDYTGELFF